This T cell receptor beta chain is drawn from a study of yellow fever vaccine responses in identical twins (dated by TCRdb to the late 2010s). Regarding the complete study: The study precisely tracked vaccine-responding T cell clones in identical twins. Study-wide conclusions, independent of this receptor: The authors reported that the T cell response to vaccination in identical twins appeared partly convergent and partly personalized.

Libraries were constructed by RT-PCR. These reads were obtained on an Illumina HiSeq 2500. TCRdb itself trimmed the public reads at Q25 with fastp, ran MiXCR and retained productive beta chains. Each CDR3 protein appears once, grouped with its most common genes and DNA. This sample has almost 5,500 distinct CDR3 sequences in its table, and roughly 89% of those were observed once. The ten largest clones capture around 2.9% of the sample. The CDR3, cysteine through phenylalanine, is 13 amino acids long. The only DNA kept is the CDR3, 39 bases in frame from the first base. CDR1 and CDR2, looked up from the germline V gene (reference sequence), are SEHNR and FQNEAQ. V was cut back by 0 bases and J by 4 bases, leaving a gap of 4 bases between them. As to this clonotype: No antigen is known for it. Base qualities are not at hand, and no much larger clone is one base apart.

The input for sequencing was T cells from blood (PBMCs), unsorted or a sorted subset (not recorded which), taken before or after yellow fever vaccination (not recorded which). The chain uses TRBV7-9 and TRBJ1-5; no D segment can be confidently identified. This clonotype was obtained from a woman under 30 who received the yellow fever vaccine. Donor details come from another sample of the same person, matched by shared clones. The CDR3 protein is CASSLAPNQPQHF. The DNA reads TGTGCCAGCAGCTTAGCACCTAATCAGCCCCAGCATTTT.